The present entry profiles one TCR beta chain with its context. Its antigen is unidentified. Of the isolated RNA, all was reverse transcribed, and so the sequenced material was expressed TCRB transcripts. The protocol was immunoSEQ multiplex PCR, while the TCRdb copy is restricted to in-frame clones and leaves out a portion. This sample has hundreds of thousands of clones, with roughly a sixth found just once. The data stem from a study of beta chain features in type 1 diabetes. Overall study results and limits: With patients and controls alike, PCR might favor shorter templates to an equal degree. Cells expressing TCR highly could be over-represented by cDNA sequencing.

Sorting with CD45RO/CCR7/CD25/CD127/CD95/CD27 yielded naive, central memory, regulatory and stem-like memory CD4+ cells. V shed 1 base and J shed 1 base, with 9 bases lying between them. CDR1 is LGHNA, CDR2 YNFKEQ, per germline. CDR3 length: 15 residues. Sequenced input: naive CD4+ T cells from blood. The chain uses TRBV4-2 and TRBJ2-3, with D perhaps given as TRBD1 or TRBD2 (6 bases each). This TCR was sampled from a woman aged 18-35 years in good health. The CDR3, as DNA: TGTGCCAGCAGCCAAGTGGGGGGCGGCACAGATACGCAGTATTTT. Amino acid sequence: CASSQVGGGTDTQYF.